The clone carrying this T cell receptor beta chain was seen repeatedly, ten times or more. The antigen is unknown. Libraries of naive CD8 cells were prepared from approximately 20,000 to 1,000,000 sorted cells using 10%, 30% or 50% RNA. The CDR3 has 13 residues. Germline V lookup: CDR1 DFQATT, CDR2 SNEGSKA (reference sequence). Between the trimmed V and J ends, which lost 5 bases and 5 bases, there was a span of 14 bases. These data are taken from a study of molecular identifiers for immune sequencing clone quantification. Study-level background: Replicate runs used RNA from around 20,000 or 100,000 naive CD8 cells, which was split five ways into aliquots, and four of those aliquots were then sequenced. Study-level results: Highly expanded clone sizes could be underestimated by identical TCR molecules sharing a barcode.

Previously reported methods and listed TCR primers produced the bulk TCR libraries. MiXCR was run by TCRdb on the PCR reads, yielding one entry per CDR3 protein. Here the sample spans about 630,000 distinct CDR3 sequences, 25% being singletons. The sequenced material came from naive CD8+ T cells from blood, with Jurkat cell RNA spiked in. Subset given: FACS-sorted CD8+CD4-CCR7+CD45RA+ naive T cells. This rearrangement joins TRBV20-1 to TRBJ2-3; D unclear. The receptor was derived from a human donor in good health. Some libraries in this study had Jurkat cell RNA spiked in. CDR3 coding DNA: TGCAGTGCTCCCAATTTTGAGTTAGATACGCAGTATTTT. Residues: CSAPNFELDTQYF.